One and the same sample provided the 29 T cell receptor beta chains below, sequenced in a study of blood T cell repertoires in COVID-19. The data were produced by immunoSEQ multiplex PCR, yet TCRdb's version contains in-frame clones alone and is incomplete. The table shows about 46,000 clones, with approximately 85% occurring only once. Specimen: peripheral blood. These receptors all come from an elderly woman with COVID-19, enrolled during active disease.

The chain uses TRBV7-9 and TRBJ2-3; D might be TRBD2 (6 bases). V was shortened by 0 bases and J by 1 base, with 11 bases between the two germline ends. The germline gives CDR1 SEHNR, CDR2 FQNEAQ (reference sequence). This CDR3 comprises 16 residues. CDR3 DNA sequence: TGTGCCAGCAGCTTAGCGGAGGGGCTGGGCACAGATACGCAGTATTTT. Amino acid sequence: CASSLAEGLGTDTQYF. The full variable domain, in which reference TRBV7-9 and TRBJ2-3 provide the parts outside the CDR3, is DTGVSQNPRHKITKRGQNVTFRCDPISEHNRLYWYRQTLGQGPEFLTYFQNEAQLEKSRLLSDRFSAERPKGSFSTLEIQRTEQGDSAMYLCASSLAEGLGTDTQYFGPGTRLTVL.

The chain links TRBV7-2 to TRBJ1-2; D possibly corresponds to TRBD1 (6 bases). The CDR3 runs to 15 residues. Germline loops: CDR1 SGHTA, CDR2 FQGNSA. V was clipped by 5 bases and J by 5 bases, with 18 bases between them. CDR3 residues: CASSPGGGGLYGYTF. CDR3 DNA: TGTGCCAGCAGCCCCGGGGGCGGGGGCTTGTATGGCTACACCTTC.

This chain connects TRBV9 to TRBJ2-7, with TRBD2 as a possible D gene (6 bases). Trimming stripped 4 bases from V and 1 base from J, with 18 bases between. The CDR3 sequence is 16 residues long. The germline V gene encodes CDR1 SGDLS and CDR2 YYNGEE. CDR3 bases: TGTGCCAGCAGCCCCTACGAGCTAGCGACATCCTACGAGCAGTACTTC. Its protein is CASSPYELATSYEQYF. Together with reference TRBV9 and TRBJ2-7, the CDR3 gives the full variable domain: DSGVTQTPKHLITATGQRVTLRCSPRSGDLSVYWYQQSLDQGLQFLIQYYNGEERAKGNILERFSAQQFPDLHSELNLSSLELGDSALYFCASSPYELATSYEQYFGPGTRLTVT.

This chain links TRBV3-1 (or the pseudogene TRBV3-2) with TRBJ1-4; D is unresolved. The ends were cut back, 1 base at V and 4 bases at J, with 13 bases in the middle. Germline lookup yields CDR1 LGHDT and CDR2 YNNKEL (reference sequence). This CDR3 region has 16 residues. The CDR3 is CASSQGLRGSNEKLFF. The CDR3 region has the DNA TGTGCCAGCAGCCAAGGTCTTCGAGGGAGTAATGAAAAACTGTTTTTT.

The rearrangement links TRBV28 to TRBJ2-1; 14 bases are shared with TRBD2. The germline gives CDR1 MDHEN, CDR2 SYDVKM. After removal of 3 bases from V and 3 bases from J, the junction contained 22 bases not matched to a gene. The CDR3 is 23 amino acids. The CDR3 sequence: CASSFGPPPGLAGEGPYYNEQFF. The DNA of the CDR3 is TGTGCCAGCAGTTTCGGACCCCCCCCGGGACTAGCGGGAGAGGGTCCCTACTACAATGAGCAGTTCTTC.

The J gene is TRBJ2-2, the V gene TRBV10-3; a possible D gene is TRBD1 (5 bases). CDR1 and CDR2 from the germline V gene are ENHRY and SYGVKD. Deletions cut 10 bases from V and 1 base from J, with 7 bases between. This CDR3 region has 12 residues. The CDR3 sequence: CATDRNTGELFF. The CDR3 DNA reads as TGTGCCACCGACAGGAACACCGGGGAGCTGTTTTTT.

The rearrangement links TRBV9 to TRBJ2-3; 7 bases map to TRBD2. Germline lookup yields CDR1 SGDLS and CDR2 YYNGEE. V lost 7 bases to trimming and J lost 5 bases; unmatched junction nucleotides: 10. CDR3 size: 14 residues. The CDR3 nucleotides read TGTGCCAGCTCGTGGGAGGGCCGGGGAGATACGCAGTATTTT. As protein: CASSWEGRGDTQYF. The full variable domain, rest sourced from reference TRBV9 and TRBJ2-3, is DSGVTQTPKHLITATGQRVTLRCSPRSGDLSVYWYQQSLDQGLQFLIQYYNGEERAKGNILERFSAQQFPDLHSELNLSSLELGDSALYFCASSWEGRGDTQYFGPGTRLTVL.

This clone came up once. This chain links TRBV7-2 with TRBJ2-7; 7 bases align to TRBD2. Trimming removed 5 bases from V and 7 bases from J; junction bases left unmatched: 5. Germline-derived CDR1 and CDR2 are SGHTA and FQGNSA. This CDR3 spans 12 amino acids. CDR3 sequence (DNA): TGTGCCAGCAGCGTTCGGGGGGAGGAGCAGTACTTC. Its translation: CASSVRGEEQYF.

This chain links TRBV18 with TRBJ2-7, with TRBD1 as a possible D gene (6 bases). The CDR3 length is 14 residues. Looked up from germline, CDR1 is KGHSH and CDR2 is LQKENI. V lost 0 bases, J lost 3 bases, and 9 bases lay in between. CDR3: CASSPPGQIYEQYF. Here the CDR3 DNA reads TGTGCCAGCTCACCACCGGGACAAATCTACGAGCAGTACTTC.

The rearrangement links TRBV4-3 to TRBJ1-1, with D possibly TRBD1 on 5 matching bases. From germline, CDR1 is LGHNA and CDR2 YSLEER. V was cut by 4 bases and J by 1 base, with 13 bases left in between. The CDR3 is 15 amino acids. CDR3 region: CASSPRGNSNTEAFF. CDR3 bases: TGCGCCAGCAGCCCCCGGGGGAATTCGAACACTGAAGCTTTCTTT.

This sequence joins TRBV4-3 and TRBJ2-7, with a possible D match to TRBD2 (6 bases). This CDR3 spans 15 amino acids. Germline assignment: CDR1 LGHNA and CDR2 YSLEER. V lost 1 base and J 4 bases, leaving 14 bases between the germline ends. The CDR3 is CASSQGLEGTYEQYF. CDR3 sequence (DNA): TGCGCCAGCAGCCAAGGACTGGAGGGGACTTACGAGCAGTACTTC.

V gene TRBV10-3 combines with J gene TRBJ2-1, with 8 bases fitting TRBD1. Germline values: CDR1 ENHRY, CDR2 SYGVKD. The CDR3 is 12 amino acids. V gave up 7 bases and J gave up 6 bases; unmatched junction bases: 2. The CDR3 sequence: CAIKTGGNEQFF. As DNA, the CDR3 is TGTGCCATCAAAACAGGGGGCAATGAGCAGTTCTTC.

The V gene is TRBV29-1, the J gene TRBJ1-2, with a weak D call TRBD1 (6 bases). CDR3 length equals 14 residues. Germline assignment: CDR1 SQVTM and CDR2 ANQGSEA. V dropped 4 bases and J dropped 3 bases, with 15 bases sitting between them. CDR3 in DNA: TGCAGCGTTGCAAGCGGACAGACCGACTATGGCTACACCTTC. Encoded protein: CSVASGQTDYGYTF. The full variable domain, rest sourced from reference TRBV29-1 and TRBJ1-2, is SAVISQKPSRDICQRGTSLTIQCQVDSQVTMMFWYRQQPGQSLTLIATANQGSEATYESGFVIDKFPISRPNLTFSTLTVSNMSPEDSSIYLCSVASGQTDYGYTFGSGTRLTVV.

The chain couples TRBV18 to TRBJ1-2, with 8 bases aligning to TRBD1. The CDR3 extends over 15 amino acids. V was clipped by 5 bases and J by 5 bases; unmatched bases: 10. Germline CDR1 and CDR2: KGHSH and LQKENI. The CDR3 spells CASSINGQGGYGYTF. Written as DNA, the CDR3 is TGTGCCAGCTCAATCAACGGACAGGGCGGGTATGGCTACACCTTC.

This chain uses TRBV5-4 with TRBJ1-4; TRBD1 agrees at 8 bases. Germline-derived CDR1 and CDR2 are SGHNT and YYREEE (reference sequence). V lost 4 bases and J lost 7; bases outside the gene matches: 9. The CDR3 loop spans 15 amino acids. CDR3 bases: TGTGCCAGCAGCCCTGCAGGGGGCGTCGGTGAAAAACTGTTTTTT. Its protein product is CASSPAGGVGEKLFF.

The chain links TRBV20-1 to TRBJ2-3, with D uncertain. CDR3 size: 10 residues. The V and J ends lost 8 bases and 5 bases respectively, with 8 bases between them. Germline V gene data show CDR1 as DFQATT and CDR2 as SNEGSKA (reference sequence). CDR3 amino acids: CSLTLDTQYF. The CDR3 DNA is TGCAGTTTGACTCTAGATACGCAGTATTTT.

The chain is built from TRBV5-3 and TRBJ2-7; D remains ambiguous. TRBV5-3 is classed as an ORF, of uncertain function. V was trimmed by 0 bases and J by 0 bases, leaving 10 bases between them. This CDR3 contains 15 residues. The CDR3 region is CARSLDRVPSYEQYF. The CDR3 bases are TGTGCCAGAAGCTTGGATCGGGTGCCCTCCTACGAGCAGTACTTC.

The CDR3: CASSPSPGLAGEQYF. CDR3 coding DNA: TGCGCCAGCAGCCCCTCCCCGGGACTAGCGGGCGAGCAGTACTTC. The V call is TRBV4-1, the J call TRBJ2-7, with 12 bases aligning to TRBD2. Unmatched junction bases numbered 7, after V lost 4 bases and J lost 6 bases. CDR1 is MGHRA and CDR2 is YSYEKL in the germline V gene. CDR3 length: 15 amino acids.

DNA of the CDR3: TGTGCCAGCAGCCAAGAGCGGATGGTTAGGCGCGCTGAGCAGTTCTTC. As protein: CASSQERMVRRAEQFF. The chain combines TRBV14 with TRBJ2-1; D is unclear. Looked up from germline, CDR1 is SGHDN and CDR2 is FVKESK. Trimming shortened V by 0 bases and J by 9 bases, and 18 bases separated the two germline ends. The CDR3 covers 16 residues.

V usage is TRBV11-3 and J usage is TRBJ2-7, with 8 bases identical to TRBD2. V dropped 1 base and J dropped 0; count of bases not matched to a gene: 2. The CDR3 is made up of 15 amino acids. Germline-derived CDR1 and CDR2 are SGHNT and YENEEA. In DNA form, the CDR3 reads TGTGCCAGCAGCTTAGGGGCGGGGGGCTCCTACGAGCAGTACTTC. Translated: CASSLGAGGSYEQYF. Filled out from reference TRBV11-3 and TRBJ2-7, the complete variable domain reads EAGVVQSPRYKIIEKKQPVAFWCNPISGHNTLYWYLQNLGQGPELLIRYENEEAVDDSQLPKDRFSAERLKGVDSTLKIQPAELGDSAVYLCASSLGAGGSYEQYFGPGTRLTVT.

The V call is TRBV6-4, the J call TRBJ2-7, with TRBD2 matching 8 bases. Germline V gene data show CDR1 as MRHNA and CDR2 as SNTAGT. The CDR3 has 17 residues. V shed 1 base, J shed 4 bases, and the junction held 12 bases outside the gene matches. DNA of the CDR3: TGTGCCAGCAGTGACTTCGGCGGGGGGATTCCTGGGTACGAGCAGTACTTC. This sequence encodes CASSDFGGGIPGYEQYF.

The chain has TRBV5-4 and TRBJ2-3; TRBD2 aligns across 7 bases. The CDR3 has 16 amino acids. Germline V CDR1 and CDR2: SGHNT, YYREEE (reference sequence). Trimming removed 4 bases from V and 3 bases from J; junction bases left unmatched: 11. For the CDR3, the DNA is TGTGCCAGCAGCACCCGACTAGCAGGAGGTACAGATACGCAGTATTTT. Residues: CASSTRLAGGTDTQYF. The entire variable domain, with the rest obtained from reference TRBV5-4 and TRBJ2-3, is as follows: ETGVTQSPTHLIKTRGQQVTLRCSSQSGHNTVSWYQQALGQGPQFIFQYYREEENGRGNFPPRFSGLQFPNYSSELNVNALELDDSALYLCASSTRLAGGTDTQYFGPGTRLTVL.

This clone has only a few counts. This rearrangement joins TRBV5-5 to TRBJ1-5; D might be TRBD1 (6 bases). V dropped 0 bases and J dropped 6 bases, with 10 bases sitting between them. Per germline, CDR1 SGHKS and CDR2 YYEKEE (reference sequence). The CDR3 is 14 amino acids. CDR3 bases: TGTGCCAGCAGCTTGGCCGGGACACCTCAGCCCCAGCATTTT. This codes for CASSLAGTPQPQHF. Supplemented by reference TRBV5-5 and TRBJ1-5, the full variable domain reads DAGVTQSPTHLIKTRGQQVTLRCSPISGHKSVSWYQQVLGQGPQFIFQYYEKEERGRGNFPDRFSARQFPNYSSELNVNALLLGDSALYLCASSLAGTPQPQHFGDGTRLSIL.

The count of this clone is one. DNA of the CDR3: TGTGCCAGCACCCCCGCAGGAGGATACCAAGAGACCCAGTACTTC. It encodes CASTPAGGYQETQYF. The chain recombines TRBV7-2 with TRBJ2-5; TRBD2 might be the D (5 bases). Trimming removed 7 bases at V and 0 bases at J, with 15 bases between. The germline V gene has CDR1 SGHTA and CDR2 FQGNSA. The CDR3 is 15 amino acids. Drawing the rest from reference TRBV7-2 and TRBJ2-5, the complete variable domain is GAGVSQSPSNKVTEKGKDVELRCDPISGHTALYWYRQSLGQGLEFLIYFQGNSAPDKSGLPSDRFSAERTGGSVSTLTIQRTQQEDSAVYLCASTPAGGYQETQYFGPGTRLLVL.

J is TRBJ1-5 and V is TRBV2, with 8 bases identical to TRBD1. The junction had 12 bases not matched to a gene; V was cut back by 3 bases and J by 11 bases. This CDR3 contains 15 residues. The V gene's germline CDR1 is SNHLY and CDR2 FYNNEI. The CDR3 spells CASSDRGLRVQAQHF. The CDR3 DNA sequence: TGTGCCAGCAGTGACAGGGGGCTAAGAGTGCAGGCCCAGCATTTT.

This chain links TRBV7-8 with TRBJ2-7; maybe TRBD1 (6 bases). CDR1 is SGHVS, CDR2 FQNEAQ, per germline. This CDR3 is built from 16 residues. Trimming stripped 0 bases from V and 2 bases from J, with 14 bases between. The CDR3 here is CASSLADSHGTYEQYF. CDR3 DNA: TGTGCCAGCAGCTTAGCGGACAGCCACGGAACCTACGAGCAGTACTTC.

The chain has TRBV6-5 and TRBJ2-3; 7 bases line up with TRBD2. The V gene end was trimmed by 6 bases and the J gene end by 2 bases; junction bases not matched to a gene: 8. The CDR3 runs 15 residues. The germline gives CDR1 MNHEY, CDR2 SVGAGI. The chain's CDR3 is CASSYAGVVTDTQYF. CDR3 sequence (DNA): TGTGCCAGCAGCTACGCGGGGGTTGTCACAGATACGCAGTATTTT.

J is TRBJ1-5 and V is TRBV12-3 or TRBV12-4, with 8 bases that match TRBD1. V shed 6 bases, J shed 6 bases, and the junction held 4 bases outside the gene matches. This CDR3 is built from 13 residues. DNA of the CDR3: TGTGCCAGCAGCCCAGGGGGCTCTCAGCCCCAGCATTTT. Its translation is CASSPGGSQPQHF.

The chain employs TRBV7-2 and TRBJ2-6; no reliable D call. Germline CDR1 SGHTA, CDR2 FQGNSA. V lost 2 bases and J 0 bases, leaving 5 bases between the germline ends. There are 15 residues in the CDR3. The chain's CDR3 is CASSLRSSGANVLTF. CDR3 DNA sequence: TGTGCCAGCAGCTTACGGTCCTCTGGGGCCAACGTCCTGACTTTC.